Included here is one TCR beta chain sequence, with context. The data are from a study of OX40 agonist ivuxolimab in advanced cancers. On the study more broadly: The patients received agonistic anti-OX40 (CD134) antibody ivuxolimab. Every 2 weeks, patients received ivuxolimab intravenously, dosed at 0.01 to 10 mg/kg. A diagnosis of hepatocellular carcinoma, melanoma, renal cell or head and neck cancer was present in dose-escalation patients.

Profiled with immunoSEQ multiplex PCR; TCRdb holds only in-frame clones, not every one. The sample carries more than 75,000 clones, approximately 85% recorded once. Germline V gene lookup returns CDR1 KGHSH and CDR2 LQKENI. This CDR3 has 16 amino acids. Trimming removed 6 bases from V and 4 bases from J, with 19 bases in between. At cycle 4 day 1, cycle 7 day 1, and baseline, blood was sampled. V is TRBV18 and J is TRBJ1-3, with D unresolved. The material sequenced was CD4+ or CD8+ T cells sorted from blood, taken in a trial of the OX40 agonist ivuxolimab. The TCR comes from an adult with an advanced solid tumor such as melanoma, head and neck, liver or kidney cancer. CDR3 residues: CASSPGAVPPGNTIYF. CDR3 sequence (DNA): TGTGCCAGCTCGCCGGGAGCAGTCCCTCCCGGAAACACCATATATTTT.